The 4 T cell receptor beta chains below were found in one sample sequenced in a study of T cell repertoires in cytomegalovirus infection. Their cognate antigens are unknown. TCRdb analysed the reads with MiXCR anew, one entry per CDR3 protein. Here the sample spans 100,000 to 150,000 distinct CDR3 sequences, more than 20% being singletons. The specimen sequenced was PBMCs, sequenced either directly or after in vitro stimulation (not recorded which). These receptors originate from a human donor in good health (CMV status not recorded). Some clones in this sample may be carry-over from other donors' samples.

This clonotype was seen at least ten times. V and J are TRBV7-2 and TRBJ1-6; D gene ambiguous. CDR3 length: 13 residues. The germline CDR1 and CDR2 sequences are SGHTA and FQGNSA. Trimming shortened V by 4 bases and J by 7 bases, and 8 bases separated the two germline ends. CDR3 nucleotide sequence: TGTGCCAGCAGCTCGACCTGGAATTCACCCCTCCACTTT. It encodes CASSSTWNSPLHF.

This clonotype was counted between two and nine times. The gene calls are TRBV7-2 and TRBJ2-3; unclear D gene. Germline-derived CDR1 and CDR2 are SGHTA and FQGNSA. The CDR3 length is 13 residues. The V end was cut by 3 bases, the J end by 2 bases, with 6 bases between. CDR3: CASSFVVTDTQYF. CDR3 nucleotides: TGTGCCAGCAGCTTCGTGGTCACAGATACGCAGTATTTT.

This rearrangement joins TRBV7-9 to TRBJ2-3; TRBD2 matches 10 bases. V gave up 5 bases and J gave up 5 bases; unmatched junction bases: 7. The CDR3 has 15 amino acids. Germline lookup yields CDR1 SEHNR and CDR2 FQNEAQ (reference sequence). This CDR3 is CASSPLAGVLDTQYF. Written as DNA, the CDR3 is TGTGCCAGCAGCCCTCTAGCGGGAGTTTTAGATACGCAGTATTTT.

In this sample, this clonotype turned up once. The gene calls are TRBV4-1 and TRBJ2-7; unclear D gene. The CDR3 has 17 residues. CDR1 and CDR2 (germline): MGHRA, YSYEKL. Deletions cut 1 base from V and 7 bases from J, with 23 bases between. CDR3 coding DNA: TGCGCCAGCAGCCAAGCCCGGCCAGGTCCCCCAGGAAATGAGCAGTACTTC. Its protein is CASSQARPGPPGNEQYF.